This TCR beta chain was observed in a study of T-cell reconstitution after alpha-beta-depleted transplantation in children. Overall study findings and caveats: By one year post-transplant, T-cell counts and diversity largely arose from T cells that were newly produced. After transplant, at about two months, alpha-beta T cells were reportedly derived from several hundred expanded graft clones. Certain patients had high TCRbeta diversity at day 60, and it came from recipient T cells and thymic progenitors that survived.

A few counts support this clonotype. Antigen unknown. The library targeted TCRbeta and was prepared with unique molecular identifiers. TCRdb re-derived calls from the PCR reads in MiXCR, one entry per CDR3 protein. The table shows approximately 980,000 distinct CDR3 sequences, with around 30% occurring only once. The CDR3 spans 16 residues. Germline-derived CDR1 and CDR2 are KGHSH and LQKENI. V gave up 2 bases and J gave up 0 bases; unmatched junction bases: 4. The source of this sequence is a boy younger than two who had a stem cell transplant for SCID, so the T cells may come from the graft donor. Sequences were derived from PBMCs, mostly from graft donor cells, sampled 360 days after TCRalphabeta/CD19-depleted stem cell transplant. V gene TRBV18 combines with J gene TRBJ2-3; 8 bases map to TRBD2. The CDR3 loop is CASSPILAGSTDTQYF. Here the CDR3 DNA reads TGTGCCAGCTCACCAATCCTAGCGGGTAGCACAGATACGCAGTATTTT.